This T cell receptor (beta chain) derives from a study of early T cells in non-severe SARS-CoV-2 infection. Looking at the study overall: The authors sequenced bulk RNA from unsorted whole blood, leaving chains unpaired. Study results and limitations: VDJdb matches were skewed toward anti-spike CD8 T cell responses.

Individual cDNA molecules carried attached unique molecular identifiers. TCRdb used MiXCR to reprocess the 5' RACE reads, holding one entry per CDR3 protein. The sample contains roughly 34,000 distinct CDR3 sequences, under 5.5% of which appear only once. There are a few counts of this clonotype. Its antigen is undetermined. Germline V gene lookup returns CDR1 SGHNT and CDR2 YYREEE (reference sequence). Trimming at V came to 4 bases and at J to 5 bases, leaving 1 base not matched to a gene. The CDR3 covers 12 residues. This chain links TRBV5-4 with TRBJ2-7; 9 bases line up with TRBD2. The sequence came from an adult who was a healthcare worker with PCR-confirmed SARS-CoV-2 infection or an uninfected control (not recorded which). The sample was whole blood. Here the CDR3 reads CASSGTSNEQYF. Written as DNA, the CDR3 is TGTGCCAGCAGCGGGACTAGCAACGAGCAGTACTTC.